A single sample gave rise to the 15 T cell receptor beta chains below, sequenced in a study of shared clonotypes between healthy human individuals. Only in-frame clones appear in the TCRdb table, and some are missing; sequencing was by immunoSEQ multiplex PCR. Seen here are around 2,000,000 clones, 93% observed once, and the top ten hold more than 1.5%. Naive CD8 cells lacked CD45RO and underwent positive selection for CCR7, leaving out terminally differentiated effector memory CD45RA+ cells. The specimen sequenced was naive CD8+ T cells from PBMCs. The origin of the receptors is a man aged 18 to 29 in good health. Some clones in this sample may be carry-over from other donors' samples.

The chain is built from TRBV5-4 and TRBJ1-5, with D unclear. CDR3 length: 14 residues. Trimming cost V 1 base and J 0 bases, with 5 bases left between them. Germline values: CDR1 SGHNT, CDR2 YYREEE (reference sequence). The CDR3 nucleotides read TGTGCCAGCAGCTTGAGGAGTAGCAATCAGCCCCAGCATTTT. Protein: CASSLRSSNQPQHF.

The chain carries TRBV6-1 and TRBJ1-2; possibly TRBD1 for D (6 bases). This CDR3 contains 12 residues. Trimming shortened V by 10 bases and J by 4 bases, and 13 bases separated the two germline ends. The germline V gene encodes CDR1 MNHNS and CDR2 SASEGT. CDR3 coding DNA: TGTGCCACCCGGGGGCGGCCCTATGGCTACACCTTC. The encoded protein is CATRGRPYGYTF.

The J gene is TRBJ2-7, the V gene TRBV9; the D is unclear. From germline, CDR1 is SGDLS and CDR2 YYNGEE. The CDR3 covers 15 residues. V was clipped by 0 bases and J by 3 bases, with 13 bases between them. This chain's CDR3 is CASSVEGLSGYEQYF. For the CDR3, the DNA is TGTGCCAGCAGCGTAGAGGGTCTTTCGGGCTACGAGCAGTACTTC.

This clone was seen a few times. The genes are TRBV28 and TRBJ1-4; 10 bases are a match to TRBD1. The germline V gene has CDR1 MDHEN and CDR2 SYDVKM. After removal of 3 bases from V and 5 bases from J, the junction contained 0 bases not matched to a gene. This CDR3 is 14 amino acids long. CDR3 loop: CASSLTGGNEKLFF. CDR3 in DNA: TGTGCCAGCAGTTTGACAGGGGGCAATGAAAAACTGTTTTTT.

The chain joins TRBV7-3 to TRBJ2-2; D call uncertain. The germline gives CDR1 SGHTA, CDR2 FQGTGA. The CDR3 consists of 13 residues. Between the trimmed V and J ends, which lost 5 bases and 0 bases, there was a span of 4 bases. This CDR3 is CASSIANTGELFF. The CDR3, as DNA: TGTGCCAGCAGCATCGCGAACACCGGGGAGCTGTTTTTT.

The gene calls are TRBV7-9 and TRBJ2-7; perhaps TRBD1 as D (5 bases). CDR3 length: 16 residues. In germline, CDR1 is SEHNR, CDR2 FQNEAQ (reference sequence). V lost 5 bases, J lost 0 bases, and 17 bases lay in between. The CDR3 region is CASSPSASGPSYEQYF. Here the CDR3 DNA reads TGTGCCAGCAGCCCCTCGGCCTCAGGGCCCTCCTACGAGCAGTACTTC.

The chain uses TRBV9 and TRBJ1-5; D is perhaps TRBD1 (5 bases). CDR3 length: 15 amino acids. The V and J ends lost 4 bases and 1 base respectively, with 12 bases between them. Germline-derived CDR1 and CDR2 are SGDLS and YYNGEE. CDR3 residues: CASSPDGASNQPQHF. CDR3 coding DNA: TGTGCCAGCAGCCCGGACGGGGCAAGCAATCAGCCCCAGCATTTT.

This rearrangement joins TRBV5-8 to TRBJ2-7; perhaps TRBD2 as D (5 bases). CDR1 is SGHTS, CDR2 YDEGEE, per germline. The CDR3 runs to 14 residues. The V end was cut by 4 bases, the J end by 6 bases, with 17 bases between. CDR3 sequence (DNA): TGTGCCAGCAGCCTAGCAACCCTCCAACTCGAGCAGTACTTC. Translation: CASSLATLQLEQYF.

This chain joins TRBV5-6 and TRBJ2-1, with 11 bases that match TRBD2. Trimming removed 4 bases from V and 0 bases from J; junction bases left unmatched: 6. This CDR3 spans 17 amino acids. CDR1 is SGHDT, CDR2 YYEEEE, per germline. DNA of the CDR3: TGTGCCAGCAGCGGAGACCTAGCGGGGGGCTCCTACAATGAGCAGTTCTTC. Protein sequence: CASSGDLAGGSYNEQFF.

This chain joins TRBV30 and TRBJ2-1; 7 nucleotides agree with TRBD1. Germline CDR1 is GTSNPN and CDR2 is SVGIG (reference sequence). V dropped 2 bases and J dropped 2; count of bases not matched to a gene: 6. The CDR3 has 15 residues. CDR3 DNA: TGTGCCTGGAGTTCGGGACAGCGGCCCTACAATGAGCAGTTCTTC. It specifies CAWSSGQRPYNEQFF.

V gene TRBV28 combines with J gene TRBJ2-7; D may match TRBD1 or TRBD2 (6 bases each). Germline V gene data show CDR1 as MDHEN and CDR2 as SYDVKM. The CDR3 length is 15 residues. The V end was cut by 6 bases, the J end by 5 bases, with 20 bases between. In nucleotides, the CDR3 is TGTGCCAGCAGCCCCTTAGTGGGGGGCCAAGACGAGCAGTACTTC. Protein: CASSPLVGGQDEQYF.

This chain uses TRBV4-3 with TRBJ2-7; 10 bases are shared with TRBD2. The CDR3 totals 14 residues. CDR1 and CDR2 (germline): LGHNA, YSLEER. Trimming removed 1 base from V and 4 bases from J; junction bases left unmatched: 1. The CDR3 bases are TGCGCCAGCAGCCAAGCTAGCGGGAGTTACGAGCAGTACTTC. The encoded protein is CASSQASGSYEQYF.

This clone was seen a single time. V usage is TRBV4-1 and J usage is TRBJ2-7, with D unresolved. The CDR3 has 14 amino acids. Germline V CDR1 and CDR2: MGHRA, YSYEKL. V lost 0 bases to trimming and J lost 3 bases, with 9 bases between them. The CDR3 bases are TGCGCCAGCAGCCAAGATAGTGGGATCTACGAGCAGTACTTC. Its protein product is CASSQDSGIYEQYF.

V usage is TRBV4-2 and J usage is TRBJ2-1; 9 bases are a match to TRBD2. The CDR3 is made up of 16 amino acids. J was trimmed by 8 bases and V by 1 base; bases with no gene match: 9. The germline V gene encodes CDR1 LGHNA and CDR2 YNFKEQ. The CDR3 coding sequence is TGTGCCAGCAGCCAAGTCCATGCGGGAGGGTACTATGAGCAGTTCTTC. As protein: CASSQVHAGGYYEQFF.

The CDR3 nucleotides are TGTGCCAGCACGCCCTTACAGGGGGTATTCGGGGACACTGAAGCTTTCTTT. Its protein is CASTPLQGVFGDTEAFF. The chain combines TRBV28 with TRBJ1-1, with TRBD1 matching 8 bases. Per the germline V gene, CDR1 is MDHEN and CDR2 is SYDVKM. The CDR3 consists of 17 residues. V dropped 7 bases and J dropped 3; count of bases not matched to a gene: 16.